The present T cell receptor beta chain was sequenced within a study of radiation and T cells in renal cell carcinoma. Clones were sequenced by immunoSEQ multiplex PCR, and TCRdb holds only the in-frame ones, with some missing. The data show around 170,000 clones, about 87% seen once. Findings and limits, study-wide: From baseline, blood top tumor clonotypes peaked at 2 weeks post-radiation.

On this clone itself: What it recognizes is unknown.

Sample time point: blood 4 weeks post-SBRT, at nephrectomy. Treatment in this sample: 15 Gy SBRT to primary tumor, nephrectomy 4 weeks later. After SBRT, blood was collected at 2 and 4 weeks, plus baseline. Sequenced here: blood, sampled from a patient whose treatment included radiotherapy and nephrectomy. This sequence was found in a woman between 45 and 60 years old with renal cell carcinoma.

The CDR3 sequence is CSASVDYGYTF. CDR3 in DNA: TGCAGTGCTAGTGTAGACTATGGCTACACCTTC. The gene calls are TRBV20-1 and TRBJ1-2; D uncertain. With 3 bases removed from V and 3 bases from J, the gap between germline ends came to 5 bases. Germline CDR1 DFQATT, CDR2 SNEGSKA (reference sequence). CDR3 length: 11 amino acids.